The 17 T cell receptor beta chains below all came from one sample that was sequenced in a study of control samples from healthy donors and cancer patients. Sequencing used immunoSEQ multiplex PCR; TCRdb keeps in-frame clones, though not all of them. Of around 250,000 clones in the sample, approximately 80% were seen once. The source material was PBMCs. These receptors all come from a woman in her sixties or seventies with lung cancer.

The CDR3 protein is CASSSVGGAGGELFF. In DNA form, the CDR3 reads TGTGCCAGTAGTAGCGTTGGCGGGGCGGGCGGGGAGCTGTTTTTT. The chain employs TRBV19 and TRBJ2-2; maybe TRBD2 (6 bases). Germline-derived CDR1 and CDR2 are LNHDA and SQIVND (reference sequence). V was trimmed by 4 bases and J by 7 bases, leaving 16 bases between them. The CDR3 contains 15 residues.

The V and J genes are TRBV27 and TRBJ1-3; unclear D gene. The CDR3 has 14 amino acids. Germline assignment: CDR1 MNHEY and CDR2 SMNVEV (reference sequence). V lost 7 bases and J lost 0, with 10 bases in between. The CDR3 spells CASILSGSGNTIYF. The CDR3 bases are TGTGCCAGCATTCTCTCTGGCTCTGGAAACACCATATATTTT.

This clone was counted a single time. The V call is TRBV10-3, the J call TRBJ2-7, with unresolved D. The V gene's germline CDR1 is ENHRY and CDR2 SYGVKD. The CDR3 extends over 9 amino acids. V gave up 10 bases and J gave up 9 bases, with 10 bases separating them. CDR3 bases: TGTGCCACCAGCTACTGGCAGTACTTC. Its translation: CATSYWQYF.

The chain's CDR3 is CASSLWDSTNTEAFF. The DNA for the CDR3 is TGTGCCAGCAGTTTATGGGACTCTACGAACACTGAAGCTTTCTTT. The chain recombines TRBV28 with TRBJ1-1, with D hard to call. Trimming cost V 0 bases and J 1 base, with 9 bases left between them. From germline, CDR1 is MDHEN and CDR2 SYDVKM. CDR3 length: 15 amino acids.

Turning to this clone: The same CDR3 also results from other DNA sequences found in this sample. V is TRBV5-1 and J is TRBJ2-3; TRBD1 matches 7 bases. CDR1 is SGHRS, CDR2 YFSETQ, per germline. Trimming took 3 bases from V and 4 from J; bases not matched to a gene: 2. The CDR3 runs to 13 residues. Here the CDR3 DNA reads TGCGCCAGCAGCTCGCAGGGGGCAGATACGCAGTATTTT. The encoded protein is CASSSQGADTQYF. Using reference TRBV5-1 and TRBJ2-3 for the parts outside the CDR3, the full variable domain is KAGVTQTPRYLIKTRGQQVTLSCSPISGHRSVSWYQQTPGQGLQFLFEYFSETQRNKGNFPGRFSGRQFSNSRSEMNVSTLELGDSALYLCASSSQGADTQYFGPGTRLTVL.

The V gene is TRBV5-5, the J gene TRBJ1-1, with D unresolved. Per germline, CDR1 SGHKS and CDR2 YYEKEE (reference sequence). V lost 2 bases to trimming and J lost 5 bases, with 16 bases between them. The CDR3 covers 15 residues. CDR3 in DNA: TGTGCCAGCAGCTTCTTGACGGGGAGGGATACTGAAGCTTTCTTT. Its protein product is CASSFLTGRDTEAFF.

This clone was seen a few times. This sequence joins TRBV4-2 and TRBJ2-2; TRBD1 might be the D (5 bases). Trimming took 8 bases from V and 1 from J, leaving 14 bases between them. This CDR3 has 15 amino acids. CDR1 is LGHNA, CDR2 YNFKEQ, per germline. The CDR3 loop is CASGTTDRNTGELFF. The DNA of the CDR3 is TGTGCCAGCGGAACGACAGACAGGAACACCGGGGAGCTGTTTTTT.

This chain links TRBV5-4 with TRBJ1-2; tentatively, D is TRBD1 (5 bases). V lost 0 bases and J lost 4, with 7 bases in between. Germline CDR1 and CDR2: SGHNT and YYREEE (reference sequence). CDR3 length: 13 amino acids. In DNA, the CDR3 is TGTGCCAGCAGCTTGGACGGGGCCTATGGCTACACCTTC. Its protein is CASSLDGAYGYTF.

This chain uses TRBV7-8 with TRBJ1-4; no reliable D call. V was trimmed by 0 bases and J by 0 bases, leaving 14 bases between them. Germline loops: CDR1 SGHVS, CDR2 FQNEAQ. This CDR3 is built from 18 residues. In DNA form, the CDR3 reads TGTGCCAGCAGCTTAGCGAAACCTTCCGTTGCAACTAATGAAAAACTGTTTTTT. Residues: CASSLAKPSVATNEKLFF.

The V and J genes are TRBV25-1 and TRBJ1-5, with D tentatively TRBD1 (5 bases). CDR3 length equals 15 residues. Germline values: CDR1 MGHDK, CDR2 SYGVNS. With 3 bases removed from V and 3 bases from J, the gap between germline ends came to 12 bases. CDR3 loop: CASSEAWGFNQPQHF. The CDR3 DNA reads TGTGCCAGCAGTGAGGCATGGGGCTTCAATCAGCCCCAGCATTTT.

This clone showed up just once. The chain uses TRBV3-1 (or the pseudogene TRBV3-2) and TRBJ1-2; D remains unclear. The V and J ends lost 1 base and 4 bases respectively, with 7 bases between them. Germline values: CDR1 LGHDT, CDR2 YNNKEL (reference sequence). CDR3 length: 13 amino acids. The DNA for the CDR3 is TGTGCCAGCAGCCAAGGAGGAGGCTATGGCTACACCTTC. This sequence encodes CASSQGGGYGYTF.

This clone was seen a handful of times. This chain joins TRBV7-9 and TRBJ1-2; D ambiguous. The CDR3 loop spans 14 amino acids. Germline CDR1 reads SEHNR; CDR2 reads FQNEAQ (reference sequence). V was trimmed by 6 bases and J by 3 bases, leaving 14 bases between them. The CDR3 DNA reads TGTGCCAGCAGGGGTACAGACACCGACTATGGCTACACCTTC. Translation: CASRGTDTDYGYTF. The variable domain in full, completed from reference TRBV7-9 and TRBJ1-2, reads DTGVSQNPRHKITKRGQNVTFRCDPISEHNRLYWYRQTLGQGPEFLTYFQNEAQLEKSRLLSDRFSAERPKGSFSTLEIQRTEQGDSAMYLCASRGTDTDYGYTFGSGTRLTVV.

Concerning this clone itself: The identical CDR3 is also encoded by other nucleotide sequences in the sample. V is TRBV20-1 and J is TRBJ1-2; D unclear. Looked up from germline, CDR1 is DFQATT and CDR2 is SNEGSKA (reference sequence). V was cut by 1 base and J by 4 bases, with 4 bases left in between. The length of the CDR3 is 11 residues. CDR3 DNA: TGCAGTGCTAGAGGGGGCTATGGCTACACCTTC. Residues: CSARGGYGYTF.

The chain uses TRBV29-1 and TRBJ2-1; 7 bases are shared with TRBD1. J gave up 2 bases and V 3 bases, and 4 bases lay outside the gene matches. CDR1 and CDR2 (germline): SQVTM, ANQGSEA. The CDR3 is made up of 14 amino acids. The CDR3 DNA reads TGCAGCGTTGACCCGGGACAGACCTACAATGAGCAGTTCTTC. Translating gives CSVDPGQTYNEQFF.

The chain employs TRBV10-1 and TRBJ1-1, with D hard to call. Trimming shortened V by 3 bases and J by 0 bases, and 5 bases separated the two germline ends. The CDR3 loop spans 13 amino acids. In germline, CDR1 is WNHNN, CDR2 SYGVQD (reference sequence). CDR3: CASSDNLNTEAFF. CDR3 DNA: TGCGCCAGCAGTGATAACTTGAACACTGAAGCTTTCTTT.

The V and J genes are TRBV29-1 and TRBJ1-3, with unresolved D. This CDR3 contains 13 residues. In germline, CDR1 is SQVTM, CDR2 ANQGSEA. The V and J ends lost 4 bases and 8 bases respectively, with 15 bases between them. The CDR3 sequence: CSVVGGAVHTIYF. DNA of the CDR3: TGCAGCGTTGTAGGAGGCGCCGTCCACACCATATATTTT. The whole variable domain, remainder taken from reference TRBV29-1 and TRBJ1-3, is SAVISQKPSRDICQRGTSLTIQCQVDSQVTMMFWYRQQPGQSLTLIATANQGSEATYESGFVIDKFPISRPNLTFSTLTVSNMSPEDSSIYLCSVVGGAVHTIYFGEGSWLTVV.

The J gene is TRBJ2-1, the V gene TRBV19, with D perhaps matching TRBD2 (6 bases). V was cut by 5 bases and J by 8 bases, with 13 bases left in between. CDR1 and CDR2 (germline): LNHDA, SQIVND (reference sequence). The CDR3 has 13 amino acids. The CDR3 region is CASSSDYADEQFF. The CDR3 bases are TGTGCCAGTAGTTCGGACTACGCTGATGAGCAGTTCTTC.